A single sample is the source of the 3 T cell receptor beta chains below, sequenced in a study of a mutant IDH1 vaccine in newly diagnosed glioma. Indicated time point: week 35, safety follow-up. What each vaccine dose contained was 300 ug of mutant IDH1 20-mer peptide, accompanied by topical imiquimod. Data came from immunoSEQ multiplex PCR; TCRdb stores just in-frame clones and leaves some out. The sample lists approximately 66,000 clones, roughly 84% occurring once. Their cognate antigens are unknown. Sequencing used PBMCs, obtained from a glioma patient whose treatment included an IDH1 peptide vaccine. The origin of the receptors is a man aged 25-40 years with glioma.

CDR3 sequence (DNA): TGTGCCAGTAAAGAGAGACAGAGAGGGACCGGGGAGCTGTTTTTT. Protein: CASKERQRGTGELFF. This rearrangement joins TRBV19 to TRBJ2-2; D might be TRBD1 or TRBD2, each matching 5 bases. The ends were cut back, 7 bases at V and 5 bases at J, with 17 bases in the middle. The CDR3 extends over 15 amino acids. Per the germline V gene, CDR1 is LNHDA and CDR2 is SQIVND (reference sequence).

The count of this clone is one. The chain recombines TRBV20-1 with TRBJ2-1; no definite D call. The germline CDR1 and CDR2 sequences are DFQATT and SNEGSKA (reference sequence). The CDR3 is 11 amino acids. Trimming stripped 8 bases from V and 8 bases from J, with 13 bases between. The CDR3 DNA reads TGCAGTTCGTACAGCCTACATGAGCAGTTCTTC. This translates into CSSYSLHEQFF.

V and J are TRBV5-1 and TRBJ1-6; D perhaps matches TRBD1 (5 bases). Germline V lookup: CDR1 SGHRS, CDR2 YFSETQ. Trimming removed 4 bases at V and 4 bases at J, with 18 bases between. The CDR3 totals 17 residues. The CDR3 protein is CASSLGDFGGYNSPLHF. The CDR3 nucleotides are TGCGCCAGCAGCCTGGGGGACTTCGGCGGGTATAATTCACCCCTCCACTTT.